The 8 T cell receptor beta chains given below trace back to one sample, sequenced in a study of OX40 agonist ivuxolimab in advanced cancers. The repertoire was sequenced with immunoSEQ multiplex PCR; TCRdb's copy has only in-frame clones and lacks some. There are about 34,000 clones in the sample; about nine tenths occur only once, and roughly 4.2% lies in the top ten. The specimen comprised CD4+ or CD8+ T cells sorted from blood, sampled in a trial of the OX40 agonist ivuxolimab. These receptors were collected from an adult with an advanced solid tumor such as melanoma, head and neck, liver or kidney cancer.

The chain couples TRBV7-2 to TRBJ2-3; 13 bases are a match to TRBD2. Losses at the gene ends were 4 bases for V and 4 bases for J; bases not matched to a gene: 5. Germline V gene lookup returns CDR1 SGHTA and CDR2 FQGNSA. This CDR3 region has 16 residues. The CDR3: CASSSRLAGGPDTQYF. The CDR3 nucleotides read TGTGCCAGCAGCTCGAGACTAGCGGGAGGCCCAGATACGCAGTATTTT.

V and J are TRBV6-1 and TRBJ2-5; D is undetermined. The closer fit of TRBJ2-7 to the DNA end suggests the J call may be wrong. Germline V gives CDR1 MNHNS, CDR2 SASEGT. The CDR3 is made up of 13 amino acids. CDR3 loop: CASSLGLLYEQYF. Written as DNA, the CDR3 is TGTGCCAGCAGTTTAGGTCTCCTCTACGAGCAGTACTTC.

The CDR3 nucleotides are TGTGCCAGCAGGGCCGGACAAATGAACACTGAAGCTTTCTTT. It codes for CASRAGQMNTEAFF. The genes are TRBV5-4 and TRBJ1-1, with D perhaps TRBD1 (5 bases). Germline V gives CDR1 SGHNT, CDR2 YYREEE (reference sequence). V lost 5 bases and J 0 bases, leaving 11 bases between the germline ends. The CDR3 runs 14 residues.

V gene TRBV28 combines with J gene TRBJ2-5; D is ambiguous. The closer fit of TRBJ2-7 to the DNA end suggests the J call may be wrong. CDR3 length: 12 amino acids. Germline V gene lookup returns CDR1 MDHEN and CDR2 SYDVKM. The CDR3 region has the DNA TGTGCCAGCAGTTTAGGGATCTACGAGCAGTACTTC. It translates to CASSLGIYEQYF.

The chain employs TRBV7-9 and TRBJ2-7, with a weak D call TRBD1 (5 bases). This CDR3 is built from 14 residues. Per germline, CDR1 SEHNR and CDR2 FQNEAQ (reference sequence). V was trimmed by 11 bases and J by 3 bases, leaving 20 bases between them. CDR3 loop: CALSWQGQSYEQYF. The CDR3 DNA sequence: TGTGCCCTAAGCTGGCAGGGCCAGAGCTACGAGCAGTACTTC.

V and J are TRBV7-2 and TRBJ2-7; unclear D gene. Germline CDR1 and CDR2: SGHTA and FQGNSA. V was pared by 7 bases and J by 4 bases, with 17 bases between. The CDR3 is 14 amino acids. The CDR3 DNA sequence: TGTGCCAGCAAACCCACCCTTTTAGCTTACGAGCAGTACTTC. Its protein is CASKPTLLAYEQYF.

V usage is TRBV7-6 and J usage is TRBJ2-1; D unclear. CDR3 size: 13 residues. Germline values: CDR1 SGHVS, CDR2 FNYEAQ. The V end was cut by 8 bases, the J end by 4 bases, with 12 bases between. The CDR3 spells CASGLGPYNEQFF. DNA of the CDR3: TGTGCCAGCGGGTTAGGCCCTTACAATGAGCAGTTCTTC.

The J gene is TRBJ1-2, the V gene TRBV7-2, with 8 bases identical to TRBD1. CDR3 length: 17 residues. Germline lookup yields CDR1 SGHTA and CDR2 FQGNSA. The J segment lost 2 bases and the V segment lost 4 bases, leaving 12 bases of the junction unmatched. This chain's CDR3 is CASSWFVPGQENYGYTF. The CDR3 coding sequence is TGTGCCAGCAGCTGGTTTGTACCGGGACAGGAAAACTATGGCTACACCTTC.